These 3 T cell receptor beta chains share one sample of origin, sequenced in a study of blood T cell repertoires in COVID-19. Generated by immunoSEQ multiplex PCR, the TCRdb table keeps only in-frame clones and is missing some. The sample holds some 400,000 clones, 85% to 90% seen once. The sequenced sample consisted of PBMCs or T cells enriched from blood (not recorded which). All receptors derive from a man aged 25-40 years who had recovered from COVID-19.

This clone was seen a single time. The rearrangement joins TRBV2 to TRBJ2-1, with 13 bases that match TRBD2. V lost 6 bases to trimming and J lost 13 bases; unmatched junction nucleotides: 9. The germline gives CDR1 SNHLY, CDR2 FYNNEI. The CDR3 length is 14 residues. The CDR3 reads CASSTGLAGVDQFF. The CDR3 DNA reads TGTGCCAGCAGCACTGGACTAGCGGGAGTGGACCAGTTCTTC.

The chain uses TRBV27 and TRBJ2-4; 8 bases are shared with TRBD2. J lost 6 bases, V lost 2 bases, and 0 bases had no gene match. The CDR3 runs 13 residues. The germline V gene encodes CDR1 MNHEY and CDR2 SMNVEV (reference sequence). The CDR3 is CASSLTSGNIQYF. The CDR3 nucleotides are TGTGCCAGCAGTTTAACTAGCGGAAACATTCAGTACTTC.

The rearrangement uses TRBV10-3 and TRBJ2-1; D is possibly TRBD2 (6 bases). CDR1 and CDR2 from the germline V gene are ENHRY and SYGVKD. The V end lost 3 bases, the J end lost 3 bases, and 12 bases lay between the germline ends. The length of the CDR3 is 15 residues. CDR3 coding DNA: TGTGCCATCAGTGACGAGAGGGACTTCTACAATGAGCAGTTCTTC. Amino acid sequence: CAISDERDFYNEQFF.